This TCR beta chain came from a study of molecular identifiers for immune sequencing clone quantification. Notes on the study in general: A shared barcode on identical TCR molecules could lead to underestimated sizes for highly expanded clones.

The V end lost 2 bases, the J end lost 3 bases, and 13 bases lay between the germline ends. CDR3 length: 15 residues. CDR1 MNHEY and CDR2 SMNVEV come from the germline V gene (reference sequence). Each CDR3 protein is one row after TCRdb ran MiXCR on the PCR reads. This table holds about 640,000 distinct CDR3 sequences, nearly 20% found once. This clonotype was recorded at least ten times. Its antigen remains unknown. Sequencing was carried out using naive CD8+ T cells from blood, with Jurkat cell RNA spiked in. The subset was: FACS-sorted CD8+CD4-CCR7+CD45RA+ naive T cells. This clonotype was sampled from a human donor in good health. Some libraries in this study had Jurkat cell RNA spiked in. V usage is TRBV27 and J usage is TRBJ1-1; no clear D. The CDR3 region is CASSLIAGWDTEAFF. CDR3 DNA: TGTGCCAGCAGTTTAATTGCGGGCTGGGACACTGAAGCTTTCTTT.